Listed below are T cell receptor beta chains from one sample, sequenced in a study of lymphopenia after photon versus proton radiotherapy. Using immunoSEQ multiplex PCR, the repertoire was profiled, and TCRdb retains in-frame clones only, with some absent. Of 7,100 or so clones in the sample, about 85% are singletons; the top ten hold approximately 2.8%. Sequences were derived from peripheral blood, sampled from a patient treated with photon-based radiotherapy. These receptors originate from a woman in her 70s with pancreatic cancer. Each CDR3 is given without its conserved first and last residue.

j_call,v_call,cdr3_aa
TRBJ2-1,TRBV19,ASSPLAGFNNEQF
TRBJ1-2,TRBV29-1,SVVPQDVHYGYT
TRBJ2-1,TRBV6-5,ASSKGQGFNEQF
TRBJ2-5,TRBV7-7,ASSLALRPQETQY
TRBJ1-5,TRBV27,ASSSGLGQPQH
TRBJ2-3,TRBV6-1,ASTQEGIVSDTQY
TRBJ2-5,TRBV2,ASRNRGVAETQY
TRBJ1-1,TRBV10-3,AITRGENTEAF
TRBJ2-5,TRBV18,ASSLGLAGGPRETQY
TRBJ2-3,TRBV29-1,SVGERVVGTDTQY
TRBJ2-3,TRBV7-2,ASSLGGTRSDTQY
TRBJ1-2,TRBV5-1,ASSLDEGANYGYT
TRBJ2-3,TRBV9,ASTPEAGTLTDTQY
TRBJ2-1,TRBV29-1,GGRLAGQNEQF
TRBJ1-5,TRBV4-3,ASSQTAAQPQH
TRBJ1-4,TRBV4-2,ASSQGQDSNEKLF
TRBJ1-1,TRBV20-1,SARVDTEAF
TRBJ1-2,TRBV28,ASSRTWGYT
TRBJ2-7,TRBV11-3,ASSFGQGQQY
TRBJ1-5,TRBV28,ASSFFGQGTNQPQH
TRBJ1-3,TRBV5-6,ASSLARQLLGNTIY
TRBJ2-3,TRBV7-8,ASSLGRLALADTQY
TRBJ2-7,TRBV6-6,ASRFPETGTYEQY
TRBJ2-3,TRBV5-1,ASSLGGRADTQY
TRBJ2-7,TRBV28,ASSPGTGYYEQY
TRBJ2-4,TRBV28,ASSLVAGGAKNIQY
TRBJ1-2,TRBV6-5,ASSNPGTGFGYT
TRBJ1-2,TRBV19,ASSMAKGYGYT
TRBJ2-1,TRBV21-1,ASSKTWHNEQF
TRBJ2-1,TRBV11-1,ASSSLGGQGPHEQF
TRBJ2-1,TRBV9,ASSVSGSSYNEQF
TRBJ2-3,TRBV5-5,ASSLAVERADTQY
TRBJ1-3,TRBV13,ASSFSGNTIY
TRBJ2-3,TRBV4-1,ASSQELRGVDTQY
TRBJ1-3,TRBV6-1,ASSAAGSSGNTIY
TRBJ2-1,TRBV9,ASSAQPGQDRNEQF
TRBJ2-1,TRBV15,ATSRGYNEQF
TRBJ2-1,TRBV9,ASSSNPTSGIRNEQF
TRBJ2-3,TRBV7-9,ASSLALTDTQY
TRBJ2-5,TRBV29-1,SVVKGLQLAQETQY
TRBJ2-1,TRBV7-8,ASSELTSGRSVVRNEQF
TRBJ2-5,TRBV5-8,ASSLWDGRRETQY
TRBJ2-1,TRBV28,ASSLWGRGSYNEQF
TRBJ1-2,TRBV19,ASSITLGQGNGYT
TRBJ1-1,TRBV5-8,ASSRRDRGVTEAF
TRBJ1-5,TRBV27,ASSLSGQRSNQPQH
TRBJ1-6,TRBV6-1,ASVATANSPLH
TRBJ2-3,TRBV7-2,ASSLWVVERYRADTQY
TRBJ2-1,TRBV6-1,ASSEGFGRYNEQF
TRBJ2-7,TRBV28,ASSSHPYEQY